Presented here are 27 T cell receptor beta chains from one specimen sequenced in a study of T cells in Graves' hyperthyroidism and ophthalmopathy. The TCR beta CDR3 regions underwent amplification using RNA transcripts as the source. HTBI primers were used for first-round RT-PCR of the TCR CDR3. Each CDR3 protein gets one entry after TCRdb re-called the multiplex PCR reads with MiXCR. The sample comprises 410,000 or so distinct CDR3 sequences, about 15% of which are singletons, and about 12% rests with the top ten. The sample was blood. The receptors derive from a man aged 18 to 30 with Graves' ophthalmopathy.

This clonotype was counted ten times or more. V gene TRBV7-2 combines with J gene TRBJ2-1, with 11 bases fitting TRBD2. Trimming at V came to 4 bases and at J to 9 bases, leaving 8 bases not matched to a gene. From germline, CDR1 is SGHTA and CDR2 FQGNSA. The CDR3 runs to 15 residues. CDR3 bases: TGTGCCAGCAGCTACATTAGCGGGGGGGCTGGTGAGCAGTTCTTC. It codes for CASSYISGGAGEQFF.

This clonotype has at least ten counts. CDR3 region: CASSFVEADEAFF. In DNA form, the CDR3 reads TGTGCCAGCAGCTTCGTGGAGGCCGATGAAGCTTTCTTT. The chain carries TRBV5-6 and TRBJ1-1; no clear D gene. Germline V gene data show CDR1 as SGHDT and CDR2 as YYEEEE. The CDR3 loop spans 13 amino acids. The V and J ends lost 2 bases and 7 bases respectively, with 12 bases between them.

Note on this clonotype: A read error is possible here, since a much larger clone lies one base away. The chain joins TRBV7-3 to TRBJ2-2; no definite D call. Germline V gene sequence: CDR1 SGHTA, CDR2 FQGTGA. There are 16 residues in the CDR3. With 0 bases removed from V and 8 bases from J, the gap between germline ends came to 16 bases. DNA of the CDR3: TGTGCCAGCAGCTTAACGGGGTTAGCCAGGACGGGGGAGCTGTTTTTT. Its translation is CASSLTGLARTGELFF.

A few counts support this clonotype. This CDR3 reads CASRAGLAGTYEQYF. The CDR3 bases are TGTGCCAGCAGGGCCGGACTAGCGGGAACCTACGAGCAGTACTTC. The chain joins TRBV5-4 to TRBJ2-7, with 12 bases aligning to TRBD2. From germline, CDR1 is SGHNT and CDR2 YYREEE (reference sequence). V trimming: 5 bases; J trimming: 2 bases; junction bases outside the gene matches: 5. CDR3 size: 15 residues.

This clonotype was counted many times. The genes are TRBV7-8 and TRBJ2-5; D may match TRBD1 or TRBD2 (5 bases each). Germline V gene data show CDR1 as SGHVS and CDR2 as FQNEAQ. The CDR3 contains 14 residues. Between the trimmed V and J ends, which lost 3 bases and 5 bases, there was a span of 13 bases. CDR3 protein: CASSFGAVRETQYF. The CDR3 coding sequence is TGTGCCAGCAGCTTCGGGGCAGTCCGGGAGACCCAGTACTTC.

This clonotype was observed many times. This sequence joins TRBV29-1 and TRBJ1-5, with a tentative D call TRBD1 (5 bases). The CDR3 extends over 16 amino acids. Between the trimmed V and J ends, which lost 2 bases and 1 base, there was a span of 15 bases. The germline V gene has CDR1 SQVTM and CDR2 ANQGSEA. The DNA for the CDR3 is TGCAGCGTTGAACAGACGGGGGATATAAGCAATCAGCCCCAGCATTTT. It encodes CSVEQTGDISNQPQHF. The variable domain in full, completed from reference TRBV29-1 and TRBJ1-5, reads SAVISQKPSRDICQRGTSLTIQCQVDSQVTMMFWYRQQPGQSLTLIATANQGSEATYESGFVIDKFPISRPNLTFSTLTVSNMSPEDSSIYLCSVEQTGDISNQPQHFGDGTRLSIL.

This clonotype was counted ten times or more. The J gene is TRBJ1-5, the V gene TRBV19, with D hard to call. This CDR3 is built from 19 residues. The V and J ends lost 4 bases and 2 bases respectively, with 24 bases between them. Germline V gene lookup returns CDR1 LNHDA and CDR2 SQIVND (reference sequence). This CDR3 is CASSTLRTSHAIRNQPQHF. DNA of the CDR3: TGTGCCAGTAGTACCCTGAGGACTTCCCACGCGATACGCAATCAGCCCCAGCATTTT.

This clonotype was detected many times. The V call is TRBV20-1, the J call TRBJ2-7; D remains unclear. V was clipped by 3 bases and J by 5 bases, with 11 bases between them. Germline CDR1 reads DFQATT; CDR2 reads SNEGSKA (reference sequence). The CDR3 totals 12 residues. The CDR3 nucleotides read TGCAGTGCTAGGGAGCTGACGCACGAGCAGTACTTC. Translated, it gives CSARELTHEQYF.

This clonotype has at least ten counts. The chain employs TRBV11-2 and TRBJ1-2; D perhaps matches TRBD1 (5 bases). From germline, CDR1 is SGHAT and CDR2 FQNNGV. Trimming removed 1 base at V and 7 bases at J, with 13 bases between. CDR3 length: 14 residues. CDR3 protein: CASSLGQGNTGYTF. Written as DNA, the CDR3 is TGTGCCAGCAGCTTAGGCCAGGGAAATACTGGCTACACCTTC.

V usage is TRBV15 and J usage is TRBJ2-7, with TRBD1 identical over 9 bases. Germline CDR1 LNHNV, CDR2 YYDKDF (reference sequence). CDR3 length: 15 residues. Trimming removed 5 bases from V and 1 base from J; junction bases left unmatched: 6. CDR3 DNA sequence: TGTGCCACCAGCGCCGACAGGGGGAGATCCTACGAGCAGTACTTC. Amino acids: CATSADRGRSYEQYF.

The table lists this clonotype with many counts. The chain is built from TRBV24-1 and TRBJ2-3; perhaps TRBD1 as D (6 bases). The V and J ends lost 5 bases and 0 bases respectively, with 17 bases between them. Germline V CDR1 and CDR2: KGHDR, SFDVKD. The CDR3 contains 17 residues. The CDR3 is CATSGYGGQTSTDTQYF. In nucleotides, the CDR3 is TGTGCCACCAGTGGATATGGAGGACAGACTAGCACAGATACGCAGTATTTT.

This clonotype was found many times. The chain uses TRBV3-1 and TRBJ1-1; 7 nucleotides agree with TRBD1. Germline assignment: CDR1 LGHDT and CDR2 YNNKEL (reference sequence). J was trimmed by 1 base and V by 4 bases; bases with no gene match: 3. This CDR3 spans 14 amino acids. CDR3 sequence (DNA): TGTGCCAGCAGCCCATGGGACAGGAACACTGAAGCTTTCTTT. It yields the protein CASSPWDRNTEAFF.

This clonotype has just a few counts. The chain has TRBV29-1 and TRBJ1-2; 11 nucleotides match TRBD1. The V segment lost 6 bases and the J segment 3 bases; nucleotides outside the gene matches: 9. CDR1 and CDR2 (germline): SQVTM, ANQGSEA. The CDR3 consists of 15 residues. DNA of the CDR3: TGCAGCGTGTACCAACCGGGACAGGGGGACTATGGCTACACCTTC. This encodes CSVYQPGQGDYGYTF.

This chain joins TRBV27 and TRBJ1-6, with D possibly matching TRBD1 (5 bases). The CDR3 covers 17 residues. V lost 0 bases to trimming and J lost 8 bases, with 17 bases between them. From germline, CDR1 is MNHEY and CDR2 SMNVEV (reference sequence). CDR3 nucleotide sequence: TGTGCCAGCAGTTTATCTGATGGGTGGGGCGGGGATTCACCCCTCCACTTT. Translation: CASSLSDGWGGDSPLHF.

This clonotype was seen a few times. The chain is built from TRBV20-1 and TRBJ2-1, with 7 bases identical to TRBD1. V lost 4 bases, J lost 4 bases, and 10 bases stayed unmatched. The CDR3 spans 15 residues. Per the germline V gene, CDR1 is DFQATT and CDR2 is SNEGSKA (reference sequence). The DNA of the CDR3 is TGCAGTGCTAATCCAGCCGGGACAGATTACAATGAGCAGTTCTTC. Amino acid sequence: CSANPAGTDYNEQFF.

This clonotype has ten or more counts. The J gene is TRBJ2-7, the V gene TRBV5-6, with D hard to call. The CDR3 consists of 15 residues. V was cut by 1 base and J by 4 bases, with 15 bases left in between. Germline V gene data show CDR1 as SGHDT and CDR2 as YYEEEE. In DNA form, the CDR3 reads TGTGCCAGCAGCTTGAATGGATGGCTGGGATACGAGCAGTACTTC. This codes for CASSLNGWLGYEQYF.

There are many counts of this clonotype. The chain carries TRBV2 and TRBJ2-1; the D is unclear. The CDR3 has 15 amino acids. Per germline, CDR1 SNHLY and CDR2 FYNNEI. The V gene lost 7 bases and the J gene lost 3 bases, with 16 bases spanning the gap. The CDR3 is CASKDLSSNYNEQFF. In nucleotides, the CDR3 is TGTGCCAGCAAGGACCTCTCCTCCAACTACAATGAGCAGTTCTTC.

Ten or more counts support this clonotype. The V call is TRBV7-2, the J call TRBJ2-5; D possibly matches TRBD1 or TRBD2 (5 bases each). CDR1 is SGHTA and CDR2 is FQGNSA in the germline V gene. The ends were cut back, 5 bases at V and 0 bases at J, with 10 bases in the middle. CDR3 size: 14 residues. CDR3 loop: CASSLGRYQETQYF. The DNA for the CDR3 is TGTGCCAGCAGCCTGGGACGGTACCAAGAGACCCAGTACTTC.

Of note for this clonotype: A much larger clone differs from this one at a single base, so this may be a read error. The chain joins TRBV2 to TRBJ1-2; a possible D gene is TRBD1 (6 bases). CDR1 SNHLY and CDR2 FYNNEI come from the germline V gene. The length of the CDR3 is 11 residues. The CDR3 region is CASRTGYSYTF. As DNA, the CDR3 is TGTGCCAGCAGGACAGGCTATAGCTACACCTTC.

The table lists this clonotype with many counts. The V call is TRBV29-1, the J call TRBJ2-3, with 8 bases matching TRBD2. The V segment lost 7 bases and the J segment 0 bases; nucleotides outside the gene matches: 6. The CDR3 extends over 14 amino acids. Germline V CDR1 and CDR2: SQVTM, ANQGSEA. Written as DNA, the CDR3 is TGCAGCGCTATTAGCGGGGTCAGCACAGATACGCAGTATTTT. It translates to CSAISGVSTDTQYF.

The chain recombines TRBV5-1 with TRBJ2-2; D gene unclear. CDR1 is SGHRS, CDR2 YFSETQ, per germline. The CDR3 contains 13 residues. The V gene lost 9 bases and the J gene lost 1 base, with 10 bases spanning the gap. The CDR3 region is CATAIGNTGELFF. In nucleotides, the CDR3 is TGCGCCACCGCCATCGGGAACACCGGGGAGCTGTTTTTT.

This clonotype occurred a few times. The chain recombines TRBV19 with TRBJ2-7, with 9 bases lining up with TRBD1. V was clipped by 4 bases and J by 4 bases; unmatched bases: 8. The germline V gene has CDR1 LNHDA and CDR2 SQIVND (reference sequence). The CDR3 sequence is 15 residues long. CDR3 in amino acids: CASSTPGQGPYEQYF. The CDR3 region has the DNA TGTGCCAGTAGTACACCGGGACAGGGTCCTTACGAGCAGTACTTC.

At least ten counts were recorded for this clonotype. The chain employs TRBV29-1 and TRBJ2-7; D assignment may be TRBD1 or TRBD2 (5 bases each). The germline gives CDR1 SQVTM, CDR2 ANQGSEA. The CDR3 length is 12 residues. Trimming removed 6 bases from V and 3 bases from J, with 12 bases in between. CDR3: CSVRDPDYEQYF. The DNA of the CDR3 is TGCAGCGTACGGGACCCAGACTACGAGCAGTACTTC.

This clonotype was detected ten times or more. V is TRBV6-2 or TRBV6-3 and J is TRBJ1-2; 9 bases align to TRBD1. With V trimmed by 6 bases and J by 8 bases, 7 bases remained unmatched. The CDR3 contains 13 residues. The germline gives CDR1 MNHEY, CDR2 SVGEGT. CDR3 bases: TGTGCCAGCAGCGCCGGGACAGGGAGCGGCTACACCTTC. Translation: CASSAGTGSGYTF.

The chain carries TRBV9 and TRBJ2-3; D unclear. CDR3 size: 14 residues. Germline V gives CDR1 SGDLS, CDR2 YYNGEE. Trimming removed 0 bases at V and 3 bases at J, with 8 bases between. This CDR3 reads CASSVGGLTDTQYF. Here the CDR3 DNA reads TGTGCCAGCAGCGTAGGGGGTTTGACAGATACGCAGTATTTT.

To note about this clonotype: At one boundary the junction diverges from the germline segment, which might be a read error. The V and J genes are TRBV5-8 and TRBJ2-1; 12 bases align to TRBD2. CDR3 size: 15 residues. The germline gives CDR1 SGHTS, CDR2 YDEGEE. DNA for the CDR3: TGTACCAGCAGCTTGGGGACTAGCGGGCACAATGAGCAGTTCTTC. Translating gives CTSSLGTSGHNEQFF.

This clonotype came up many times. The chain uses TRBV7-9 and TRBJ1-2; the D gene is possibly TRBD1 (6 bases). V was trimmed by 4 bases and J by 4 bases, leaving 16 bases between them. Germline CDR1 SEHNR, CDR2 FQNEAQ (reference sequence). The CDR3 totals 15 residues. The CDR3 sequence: CASSYSKGVSYGYTF. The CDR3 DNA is TGTGCCAGCAGCTACTCCAAGGGGGTGTCCTATGGCTACACCTTC.